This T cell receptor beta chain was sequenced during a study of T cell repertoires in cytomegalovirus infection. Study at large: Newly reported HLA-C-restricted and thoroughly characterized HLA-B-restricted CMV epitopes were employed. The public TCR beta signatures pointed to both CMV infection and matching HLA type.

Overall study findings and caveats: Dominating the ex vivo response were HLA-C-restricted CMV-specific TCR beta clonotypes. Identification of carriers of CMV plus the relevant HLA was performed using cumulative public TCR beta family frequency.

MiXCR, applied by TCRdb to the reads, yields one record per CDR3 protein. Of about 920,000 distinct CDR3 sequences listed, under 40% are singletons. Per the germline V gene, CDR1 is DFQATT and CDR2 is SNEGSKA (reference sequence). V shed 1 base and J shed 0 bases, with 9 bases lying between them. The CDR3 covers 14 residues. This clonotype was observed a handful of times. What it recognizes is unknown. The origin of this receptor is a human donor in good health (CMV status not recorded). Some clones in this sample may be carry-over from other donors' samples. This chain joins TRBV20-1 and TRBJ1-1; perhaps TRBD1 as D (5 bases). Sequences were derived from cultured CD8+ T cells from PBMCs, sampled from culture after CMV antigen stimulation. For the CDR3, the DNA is TGCAGTGCTAGAGTCAGGGAGATGAACACTGAAGCTTTCTTT. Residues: CSARVREMNTEAFF.